The 11 T cell receptor beta chains below come from one sample, sequenced in a study of OX40 agonist ivuxolimab in advanced cancers. TCRdb's table, derived via immunoSEQ multiplex PCR, lists solely in-frame clones and lacks some. The data contain approximately 17,000 clones, roughly four fifths of them singletons. The source material was CD4+ or CD8+ T cells sorted from blood, sampled in a trial of the OX40 agonist ivuxolimab. These receptors were taken from an adult with an advanced solid tumor such as melanoma, head and neck, liver or kidney cancer.

A word on this clone: The junction departs from germline at one end; a sequencing error may be responsible. V is TRBV27 and J is TRBJ1-2, with 9 bases identical to TRBD1. The germline V gene has CDR1 MNHEY and CDR2 SMNVEV (reference sequence). The CDR3 has 17 amino acids. The CDR3 sequence is CASSPSRHRGLNCGYTF. In nucleotides, the CDR3 is TGTGCCAGCAGTCCATCACGCCACAGGGGGCTTAACTGTGGCTACACCTTC.

The V gene is TRBV5-4, the J gene TRBJ2-7; TRBD1 matches at 9 bases. The V gene's germline CDR1 is SGHNT and CDR2 YYREEE (reference sequence). The J segment lost 2 bases and the V segment lost 4 bases, leaving 7 bases of the junction unmatched. The CDR3 is 15 residues long. The CDR3 sequence is CASSQDRTGAYEQYF. DNA of the CDR3: TGTGCCAGCAGCCAAGACAGGACAGGGGCCTACGAGCAGTACTTC. The full variable domain, its missing parts supplied by reference TRBV5-4 and TRBJ2-7, is ETGVTQSPTHLIKTRGQQVTLRCSSQSGHNTVSWYQQALGQGPQFIFQYYREEENGRGNFPPRFSGLQFPNYSSELNVNALELDDSALYLCASSQDRTGAYEQYFGPGTRLTVT.

The chain combines TRBV10-2 with TRBJ2-1; D tentatively fits TRBD1 or TRBD2 (5 bases each). Germline V gene sequence: CDR1 WSHSY, CDR2 SAAADI. Trimming removed 5 bases at V and 6 bases at J, with 14 bases between. The CDR3 is made up of 14 amino acids. The CDR3 loop reads CASSRDPSANEQFF. DNA for the CDR3: TGCGCCAGCAGTAGGGACCCATCGGCCAATGAGCAGTTCTTC.

The chain recombines TRBV5-1 with TRBJ2-3, with TRBD2 matching over 8 bases. This CDR3 is built from 19 residues. CDR1 is SGHRS, CDR2 YFSETQ, per germline. The ends lost 5 bases at V and 9 bases at J; junction bases unmatched: 26. CDR3 DNA sequence: TGCGCCAGCAGTCCTGGGTTAGACAGGACGACCGGGACTAGGGGAACGCAGTATTTT. Translated: CASSPGLDRTTGTRGTQYF.

The rearrangement uses TRBV5-4 and TRBJ1-1; D is possibly TRBD1 (6 bases). The CDR3 consists of 15 residues. V was cut by 4 bases and J by 5 bases, with 18 bases left in between. The germline gives CDR1 SGHNT, CDR2 YYREEE (reference sequence). The CDR3 protein is CASSQDNRVETEAFF. The DNA of the CDR3 is TGTGCCAGCAGCCAAGATAACAGGGTAGAAACTGAAGCTTTCTTT.

The chain uses TRBV19 and TRBJ1-5; 7 positions match TRBD1. CDR3 length: 15 amino acids. Germline V gene lookup returns CDR1 LNHDA and CDR2 SQIVND (reference sequence). Losses at the gene ends were 9 bases for V and 4 bases for J; bases not matched to a gene: 12. CDR3: CASRERQGVNQPQHF. The CDR3 region has the DNA TGTGCCAGCAGAGAGAGGCAGGGGGTGAATCAGCCCCAGCATTTT.

V and J are TRBV25-1 and TRBJ2-5; the D call may be TRBD1 or TRBD2 (5 bases each). The CDR3 has 14 residues. Germline loops: CDR1 MGHDK, CDR2 SYGVNS. V was clipped by 6 bases and J by 5 bases, with 16 bases between them. CDR3 sequence: CASRDIHGTETQYF. The CDR3 region has the DNA TGTGCCAGCAGAGACATACATGGGACGGAGACCCAGTACTTC.

Here the CDR3 DNA reads TGTGCCAGCAGGGCAGGAATTTATGAGCAGTTCTTC. Its translation: CASRAGIYEQFF. The J gene is TRBJ2-1, the V gene TRBV2; D gene uncertain. Trimming cost V 6 bases and J 8 bases, with 11 bases left between them. Germline values: CDR1 SNHLY, CDR2 FYNNEI. This CDR3 comprises 12 residues.

The CDR3 DNA follows: TGTGCCAGTAGTATCCCGGGAGTGGGTGCAGATACGCAGTATTTT. Protein sequence: CASSIPGVGADTQYF. The genes are TRBV19 and TRBJ2-3; TRBD2 is a possible D gene (6 bases). Germline values: CDR1 LNHDA, CDR2 SQIVND (reference sequence). The germline V and J ends were trimmed by 3 bases and 4 bases, with 14 bases remaining between them. The length of the CDR3 is 15 residues.

The chain carries TRBV5-1 and TRBJ2-1; 9 bases are a match to TRBD2. Germline-derived CDR1 and CDR2 are SGHRS and YFSETQ. Trimming cost V 3 bases and J 0 bases; bases outside gene matches: 7. This CDR3 has 17 amino acids. Written as DNA, the CDR3 is TGCGCCAGCAGCTCCTGGGCGGGAGGGACCTCCTACAATGAGCAGTTCTTC. Translated, it gives CASSSWAGGTSYNEQFF.

The chain links TRBV28 to TRBJ2-7, with 9 bases fitting TRBD2. CDR3 length: 19 residues. Trimming cost V 6 bases and J 5 bases; bases outside gene matches: 23. Per germline, CDR1 MDHEN and CDR2 SYDVKM. This chain's CDR3 is CASSPPGVVRGGRAHEQYF. CDR3 nucleotides: TGTGCCAGCAGCCCCCCCGGGGTAGTTAGAGGCGGGAGGGCCCACGAGCAGTACTTC. Looking up the rest from reference TRBV28 and TRBJ2-7 gives the full variable domain: DVKVTQSSRYLVKRTGEKVFLECVQDMDHENMFWYRQDPGLGLRLIYFSYDVKMKEKGDIPEGYSVSREKKERFSLILESASTNQTSMYLCASSPPGVVRGGRAHEQYFGPGTRLTVT.